What follows is one T cell receptor beta chain and its context. Its antigen is undetermined. The source of the sample is a study of OX40 agonist ivuxolimab in advanced cancers. The overall study: The patients received agonistic anti-OX40 (CD134) antibody ivuxolimab.

Sequencing used immunoSEQ multiplex PCR; TCRdb keeps in-frame clones, though not all of them. The sample includes tens of thousands of clones, just over 85% of them seen just once. Germline V gene data show CDR1 as MNHEY and CDR2 as SMNVEV (reference sequence). V was clipped by 0 bases and J by 8 bases, with 11 bases between them. The CDR3 has 15 amino acids. Study results and limitations: Dose levels from 0.1 to 3.0 mg/kg saw CD4+ and CD8+ blood T cells expand clonally by week 6. The investigators did not determine what antigen specificity the expanded peripheral T cells had.

This receptor was taken from an adult with an advanced solid tumor such as melanoma, head and neck, liver or kidney cancer. The sequencing here drew on CD4+ or CD8+ T cells sorted from blood, taken in a trial of the OX40 agonist ivuxolimab. The chain has TRBV27 and TRBJ1-6; no firm D call. DNA for the CDR3: TGTGCCAGCAGTTTATCAGGGCCCAACTATTCACCCCTCCACTTT. This translates into CASSLSGPNYSPLHF.